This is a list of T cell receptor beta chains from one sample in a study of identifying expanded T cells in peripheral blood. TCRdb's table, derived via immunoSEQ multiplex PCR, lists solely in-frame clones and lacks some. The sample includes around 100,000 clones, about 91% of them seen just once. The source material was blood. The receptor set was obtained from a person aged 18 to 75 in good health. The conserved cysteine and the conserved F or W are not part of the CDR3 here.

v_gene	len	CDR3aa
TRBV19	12	ASSFITGGHGYT
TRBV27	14	ASSLTGAVYKNIQY
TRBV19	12	ASSLRQALGEQY
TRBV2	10	ASGQGTYEQF
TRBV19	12	ASIQQATNYGYT
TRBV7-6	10	ASSLGDSPLH
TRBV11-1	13	ASSPGSAPPYEQY
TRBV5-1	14	ASSLAGATSYNEQF
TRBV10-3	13	AISESTAGVPEQY
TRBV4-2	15	ASSQRLTSGGEETQY
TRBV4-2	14	ASSQRLAGASYEQY
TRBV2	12	ASSEEGTAYGYT
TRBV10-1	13	ASSEVGRPYNEQF
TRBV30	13	AWSGGWGTNYGYT
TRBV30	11	AWTVGAASPLH
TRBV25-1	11	ASSTPMNTEAF
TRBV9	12	ASSAGTSMNEQF
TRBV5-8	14	ASRLGQSLAKNIQY
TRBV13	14	ASSARSGGGYYGYT
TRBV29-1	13	SVELVLGEQETQY
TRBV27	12	ASSLGQVSKWQY
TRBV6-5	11	ASSKDSTGELF